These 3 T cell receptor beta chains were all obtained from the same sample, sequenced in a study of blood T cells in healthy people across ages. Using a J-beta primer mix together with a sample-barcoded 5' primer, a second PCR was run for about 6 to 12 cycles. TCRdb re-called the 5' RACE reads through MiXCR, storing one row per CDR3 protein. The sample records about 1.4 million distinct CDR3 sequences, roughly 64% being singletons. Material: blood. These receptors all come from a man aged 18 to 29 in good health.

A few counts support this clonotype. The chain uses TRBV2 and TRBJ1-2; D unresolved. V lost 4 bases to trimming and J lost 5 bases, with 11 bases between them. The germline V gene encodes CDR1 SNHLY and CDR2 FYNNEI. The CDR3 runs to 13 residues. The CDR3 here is CASSVGVQYGYTF. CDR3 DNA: TGTGCCAGCAGTGTTGGGGTTCAGTATGGCTACACCTTC. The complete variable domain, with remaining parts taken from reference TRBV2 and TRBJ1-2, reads EPEVTQTPSHQVTQMGQEVILRCVPISNHLYFYWYRQILGQKVEFLVSFYNNEISEKSEIFDDQFSVERPDGSNFTLKIRSTKLEDSAMYFCASSVGVQYGYTFGSGTRLTVV.

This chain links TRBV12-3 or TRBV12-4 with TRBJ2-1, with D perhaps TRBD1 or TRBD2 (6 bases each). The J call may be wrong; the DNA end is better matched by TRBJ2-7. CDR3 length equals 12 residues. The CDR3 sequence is CASSSSGAVQYF. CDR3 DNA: TGTGCCAGCAGTTCCTCGGGGGCTGTGCAGTACTTC.

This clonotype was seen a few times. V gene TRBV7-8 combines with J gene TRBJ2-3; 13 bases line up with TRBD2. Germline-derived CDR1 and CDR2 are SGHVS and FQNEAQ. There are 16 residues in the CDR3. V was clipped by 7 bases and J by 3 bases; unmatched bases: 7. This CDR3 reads CASKPWTSGRTDTQYF. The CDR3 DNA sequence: TGTGCCAGCAAACCTTGGACTAGCGGGAGAACAGATACGCAGTATTTT.